This T cell receptor (beta chain) was observed in a study of tumor-infiltrating T cells and Merkel cell polyomavirus. Study-level background: The T cells studied were CD8+ and recognized the Merkel cell polyomavirus KLL epitope. Therapies varied by patient, including chemotherapy, radiation and immunotherapies.

Notes on the study in general: Only one public clonotype, shared by two patients, appeared among several hundred sequences.

Every patient's tumor was robustly positive for Merkel cell polyomavirus Large T antigen on immunohistochemistry. The median patient age was approximately 60 (range about 50 to 85); all Caucasian. CDR3 length: 14 residues. The assay was immunoSEQ multiplex PCR, and TCRdb's table has in-frame clones only and misses some. Of some 25,000 clones in the sample, nearly 90% were seen once. On this clone itself: What it binds is not known.

Material: lymph node tissue. The V call is TRBV21-1, the J call TRBJ2-7; the table assigns TRBD2, which was not confirmed against the DNA. TRBV21-1 is a recognized pseudogene. The origin of this receptor is a man aged 45-65 years with Merkel cell carcinoma. The CDR3 nucleotides read TGTGCCAGCAGCAATAGTGTAAGTTTCTACGAGCAGTACTTC. Translating gives CASSNSVSFYEQYF.